The clone carrying this TCR beta chain was observed a few times. Its antigen is unidentified. The sample originates from a study of identical twins. TCRdb called the 5' RACE reads again in MiXCR, with one record for every CDR3 protein. The sample shows 450,000 or so distinct CDR3 sequences, approximately 15% of them seen only once. Regarding the study as a whole: Out-of-frame alpha sequences common to twins were enriched for low generation probability.

Separately, the same data were catalogued under a study of yellow fever vaccine responses in identical twins. That work adds: After vaccination, twins' T cell response reportedly seemed partly convergent, partly personalized.

This sequence originates from a woman aged 18 to 35 in good health. Sequenced material: CD4+ T cells sorted from blood.

The CDR3 nucleotides are TGTGCCAGCAGTTTAGGGGGGCTCAGCGCAGATACGCAGTATTTT. Amino acid sequence: CASSLGGLSADTQYF. The chain joins TRBV28 to TRBJ2-3; either TRBD1 or TRBD2 may supply D (6 bases each). Germline V gene data show CDR1 as MDHEN and CDR2 as SYDVKM. The germline V and J ends were trimmed by 2 bases and 4 bases, with 13 bases remaining between them. CDR3 length: 15 amino acids.